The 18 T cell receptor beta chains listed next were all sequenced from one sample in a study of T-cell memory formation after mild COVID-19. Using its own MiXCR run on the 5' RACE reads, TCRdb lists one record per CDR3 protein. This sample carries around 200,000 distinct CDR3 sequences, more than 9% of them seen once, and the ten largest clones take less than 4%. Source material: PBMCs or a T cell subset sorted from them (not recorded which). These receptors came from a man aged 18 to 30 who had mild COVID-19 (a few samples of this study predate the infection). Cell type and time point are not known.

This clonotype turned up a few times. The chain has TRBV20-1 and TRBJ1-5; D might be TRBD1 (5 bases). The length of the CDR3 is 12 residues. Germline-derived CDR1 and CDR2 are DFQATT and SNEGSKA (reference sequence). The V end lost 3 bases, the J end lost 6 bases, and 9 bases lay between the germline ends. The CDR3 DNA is TGCAGTGCTAGGAGAGGGGCTCAGCCCCAGCATTTT. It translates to CSARRGAQPQHF.

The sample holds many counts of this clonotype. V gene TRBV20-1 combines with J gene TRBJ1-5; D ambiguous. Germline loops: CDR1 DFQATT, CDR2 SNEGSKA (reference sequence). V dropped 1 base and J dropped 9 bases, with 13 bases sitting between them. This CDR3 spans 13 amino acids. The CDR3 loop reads CSARGVAMGPQHF. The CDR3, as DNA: TGCAGTGCTAGAGGCGTAGCCATGGGGCCCCAGCATTTT.

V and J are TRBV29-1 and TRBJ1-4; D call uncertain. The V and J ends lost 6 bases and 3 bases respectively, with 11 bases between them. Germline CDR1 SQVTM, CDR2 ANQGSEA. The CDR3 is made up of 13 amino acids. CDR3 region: CSVGWSANEKLFF. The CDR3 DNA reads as TGCAGCGTGGGGTGGAGTGCTAATGAAAAACTGTTTTTT.

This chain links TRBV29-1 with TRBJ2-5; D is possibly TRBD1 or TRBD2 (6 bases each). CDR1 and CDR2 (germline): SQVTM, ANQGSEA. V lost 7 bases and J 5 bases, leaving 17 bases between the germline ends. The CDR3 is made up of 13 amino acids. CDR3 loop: CSADTQGGETQYF. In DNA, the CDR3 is TGCAGCGCGGATACACAGGGAGGCGAGACCCAGTACTTC.

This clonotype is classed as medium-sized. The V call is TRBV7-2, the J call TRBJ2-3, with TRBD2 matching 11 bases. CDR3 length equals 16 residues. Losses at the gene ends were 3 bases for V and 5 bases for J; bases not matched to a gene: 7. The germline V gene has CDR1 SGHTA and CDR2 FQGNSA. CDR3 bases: TGTGCCAGCAGCTTGCACCGACTAGCGGGGCAAGATACGCAGTATTTT. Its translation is CASSLHRLAGQDTQYF.

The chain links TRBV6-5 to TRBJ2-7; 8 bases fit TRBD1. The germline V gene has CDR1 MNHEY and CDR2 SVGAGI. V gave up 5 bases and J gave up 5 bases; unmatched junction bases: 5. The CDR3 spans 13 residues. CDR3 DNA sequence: TGTGCCAGCAGTGGCAGGGGGCATGACGAGCAGTACTTC. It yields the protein CASSGRGHDEQYF.

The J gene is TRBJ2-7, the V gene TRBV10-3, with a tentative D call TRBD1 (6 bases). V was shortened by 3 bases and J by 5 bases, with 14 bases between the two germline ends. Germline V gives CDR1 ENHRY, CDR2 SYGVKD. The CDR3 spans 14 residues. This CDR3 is CAISDQGSEHEQYF. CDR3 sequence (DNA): TGTGCCATCAGTGACCAGGGGTCTGAGCACGAGCAGTACTTC.

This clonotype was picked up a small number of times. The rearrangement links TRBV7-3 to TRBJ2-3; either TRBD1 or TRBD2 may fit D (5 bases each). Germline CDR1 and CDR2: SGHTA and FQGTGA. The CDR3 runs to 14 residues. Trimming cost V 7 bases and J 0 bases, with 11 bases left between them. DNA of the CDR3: TGTGCCAGCAACCAGGGAGCTAGCACAGATACGCAGTATTTT. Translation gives CASNQGASTDTQYF.

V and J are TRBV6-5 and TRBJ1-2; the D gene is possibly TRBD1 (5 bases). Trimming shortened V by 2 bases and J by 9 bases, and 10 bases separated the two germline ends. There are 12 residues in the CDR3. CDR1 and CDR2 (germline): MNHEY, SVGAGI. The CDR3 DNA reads TGTGCCAGCAGTTACGGGGGAGGTAGCTACACCTTC. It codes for CASSYGGGSYTF.

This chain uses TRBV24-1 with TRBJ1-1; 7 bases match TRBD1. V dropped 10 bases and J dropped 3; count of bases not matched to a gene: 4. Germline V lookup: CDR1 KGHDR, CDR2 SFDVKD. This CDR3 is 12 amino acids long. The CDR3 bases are TGTGCCACTCGAGACAGGGACACTGAAGCTTTCTTT. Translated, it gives CATRDRDTEAFF.

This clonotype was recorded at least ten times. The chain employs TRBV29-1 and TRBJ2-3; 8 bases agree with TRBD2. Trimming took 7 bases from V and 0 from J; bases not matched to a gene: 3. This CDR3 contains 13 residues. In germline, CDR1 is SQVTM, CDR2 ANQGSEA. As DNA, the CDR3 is TGCAGCGCTCCGGGGGGGAGCACAGATACGCAGTATTTT. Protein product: CSAPGGSTDTQYF.

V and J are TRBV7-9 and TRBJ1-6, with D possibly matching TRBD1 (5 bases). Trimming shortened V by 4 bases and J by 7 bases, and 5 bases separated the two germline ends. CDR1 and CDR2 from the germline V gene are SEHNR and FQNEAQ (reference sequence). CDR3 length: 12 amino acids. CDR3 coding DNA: TGTGCCAGCAGCTGGGGGAATTCACCCCTCCACTTT. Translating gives CASSWGNSPLHF.

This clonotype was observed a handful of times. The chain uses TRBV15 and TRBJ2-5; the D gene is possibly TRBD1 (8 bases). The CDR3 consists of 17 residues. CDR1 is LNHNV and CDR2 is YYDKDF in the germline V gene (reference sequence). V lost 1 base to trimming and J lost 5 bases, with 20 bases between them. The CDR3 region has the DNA TGTGCCACCAGCAGAGGCACAGGGGGGGGTGGATTGGAGACCCAGTACTTC. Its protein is CATSRGTGGGGLETQYF.

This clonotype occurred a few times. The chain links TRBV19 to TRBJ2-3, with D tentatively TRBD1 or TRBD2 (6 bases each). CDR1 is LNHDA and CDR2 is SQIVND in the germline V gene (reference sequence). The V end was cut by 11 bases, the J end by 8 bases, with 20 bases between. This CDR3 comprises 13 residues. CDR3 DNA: TGTGCCGCACAGGGCCAGGGAGGAGGTACGCAGTATTTT. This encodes CAAQGQGGGTQYF. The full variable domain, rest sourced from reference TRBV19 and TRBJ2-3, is DGGITQSPKYLFRKEGQNVTLSCEQNLNHDAMYWYRQDPGQGLRLIYYSQIVNDFQKGDIAEGYSVSREKKESFPLTVTSAQKNPTAFYLCAAQGQGGGTQYFGPGTRLTVL.

The DNA for the CDR3 is TGTGCCAGCAGCTTAACCCCGTCGCCTAGCGTCGAGCAGTACTTC. This gives the protein CASSLTPSPSVEQYF. V gene TRBV7-3 combines with J gene TRBJ2-7; TRBD2 might be the D (6 bases). CDR3 length: 15 amino acids. V was cut by 0 bases and J by 6 bases, with 15 bases left in between. Germline V gives CDR1 SGHTA, CDR2 FQGTGA.

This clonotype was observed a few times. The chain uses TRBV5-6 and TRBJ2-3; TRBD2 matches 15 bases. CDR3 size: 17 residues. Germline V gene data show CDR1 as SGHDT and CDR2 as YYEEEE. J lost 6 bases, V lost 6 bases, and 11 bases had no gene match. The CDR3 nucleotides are TGTGCCAGCAACCTTTTCCGGACTAGCGGGGGGGCCGATACGCAGTATTTT. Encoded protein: CASNLFRTSGGADTQYF.

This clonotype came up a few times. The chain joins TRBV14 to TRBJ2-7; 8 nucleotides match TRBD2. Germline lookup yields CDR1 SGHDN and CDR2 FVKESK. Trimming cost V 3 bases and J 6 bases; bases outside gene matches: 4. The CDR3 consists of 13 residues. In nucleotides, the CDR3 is TGTGCCAGCAGCCAGGGGCTAGCGGGCGAGCAGTACGTC. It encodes CASSQGLAGEQYV.

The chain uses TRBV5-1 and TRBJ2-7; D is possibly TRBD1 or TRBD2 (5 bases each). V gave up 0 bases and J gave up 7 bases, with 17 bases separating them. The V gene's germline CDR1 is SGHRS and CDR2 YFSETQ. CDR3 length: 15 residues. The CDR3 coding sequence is TGCGCCAGCAGCTTGGCCCGTTCTGGGGGTCGAGAGCAGTACGTC. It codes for CASSLARSGGREQYV.